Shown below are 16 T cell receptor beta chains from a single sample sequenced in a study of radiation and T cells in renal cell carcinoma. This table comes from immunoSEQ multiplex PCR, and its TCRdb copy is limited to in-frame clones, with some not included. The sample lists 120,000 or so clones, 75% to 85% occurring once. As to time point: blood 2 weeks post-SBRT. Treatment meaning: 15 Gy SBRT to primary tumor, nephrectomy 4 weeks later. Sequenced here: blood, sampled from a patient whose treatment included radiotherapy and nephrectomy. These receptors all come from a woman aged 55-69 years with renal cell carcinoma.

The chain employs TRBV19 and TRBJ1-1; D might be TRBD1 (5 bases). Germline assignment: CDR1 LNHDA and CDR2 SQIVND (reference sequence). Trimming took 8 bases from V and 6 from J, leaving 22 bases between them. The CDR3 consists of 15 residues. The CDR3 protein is CASFSLAGPVPEAFF. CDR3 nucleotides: TGTGCCAGTTTTTCGTTGGCGGGACCCGTCCCTGAAGCTTTCTTT.

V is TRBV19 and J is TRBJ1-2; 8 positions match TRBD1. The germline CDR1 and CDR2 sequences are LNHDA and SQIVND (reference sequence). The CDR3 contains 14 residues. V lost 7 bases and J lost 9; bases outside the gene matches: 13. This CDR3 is CASTLSGRQGSYTF. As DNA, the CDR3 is TGTGCCAGTACCCTCTCGGGGAGACAGGGGAGCTACACCTTC. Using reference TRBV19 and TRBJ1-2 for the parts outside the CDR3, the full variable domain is DGGITQSPKYLFRKEGQNVTLSCEQNLNHDAMYWYRQDPGQGLRLIYYSQIVNDFQKGDIAEGYSVSREKKESFPLTVTSAQKNPTAFYLCASTLSGRQGSYTFGSGTRLTVV.

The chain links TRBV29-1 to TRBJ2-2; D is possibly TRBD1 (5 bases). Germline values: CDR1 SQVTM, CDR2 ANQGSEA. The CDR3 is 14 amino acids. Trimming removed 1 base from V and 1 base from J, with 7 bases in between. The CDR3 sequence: CSVEAGLNTGELFF. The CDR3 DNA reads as TGCAGCGTTGAAGCAGGGCTGAACACCGGGGAGCTGTTTTTT.

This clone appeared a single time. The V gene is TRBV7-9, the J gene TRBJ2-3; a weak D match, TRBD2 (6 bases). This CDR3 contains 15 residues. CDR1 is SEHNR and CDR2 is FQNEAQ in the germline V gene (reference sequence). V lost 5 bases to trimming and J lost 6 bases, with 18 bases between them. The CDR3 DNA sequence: TGTGCCAGCAGCCCGGGGGAGATAGTAGTGGATACGCAGTATTTT. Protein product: CASSPGEIVVDTQYF.

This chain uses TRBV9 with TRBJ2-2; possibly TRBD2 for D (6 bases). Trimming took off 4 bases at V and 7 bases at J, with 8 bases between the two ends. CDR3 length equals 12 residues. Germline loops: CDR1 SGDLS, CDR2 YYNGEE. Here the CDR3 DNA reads TGTGCCAGCAGCCCCGGGGGCGGGGAGCTGTTTTTT. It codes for CASSPGGGELFF.

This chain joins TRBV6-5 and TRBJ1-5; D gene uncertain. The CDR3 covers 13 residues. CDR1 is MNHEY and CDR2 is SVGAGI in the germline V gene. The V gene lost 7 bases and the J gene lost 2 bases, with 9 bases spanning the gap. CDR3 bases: TGTGCCAGCACTAACGGGGGCAATCAGCCCCAGCATTTT. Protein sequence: CASTNGGNQPQHF.

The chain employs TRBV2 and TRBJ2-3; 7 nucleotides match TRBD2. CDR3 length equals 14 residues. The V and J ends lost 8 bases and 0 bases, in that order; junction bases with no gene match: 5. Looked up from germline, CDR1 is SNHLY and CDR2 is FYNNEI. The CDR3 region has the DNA TGTGCCAGCGGCCACGGGGGGAGCACAGATACGCAGTATTTT. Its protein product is CASGHGGSTDTQYF.

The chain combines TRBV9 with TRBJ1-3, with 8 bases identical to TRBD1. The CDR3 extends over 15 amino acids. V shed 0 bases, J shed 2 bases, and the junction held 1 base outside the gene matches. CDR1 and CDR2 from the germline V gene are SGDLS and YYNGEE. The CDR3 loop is CASSVGTGTGNTIYF. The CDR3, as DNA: TGTGCCAGCAGCGTAGGGACAGGGACTGGAAACACCATATATTTT.

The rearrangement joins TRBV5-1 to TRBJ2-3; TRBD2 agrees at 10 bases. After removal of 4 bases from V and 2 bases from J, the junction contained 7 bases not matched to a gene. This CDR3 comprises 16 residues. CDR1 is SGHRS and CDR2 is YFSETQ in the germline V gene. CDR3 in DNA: TGCGCCAGCAGCACACGGACTAGCGGATACACAGATACGCAGTATTTT. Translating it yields CASSTRTSGYTDTQYF. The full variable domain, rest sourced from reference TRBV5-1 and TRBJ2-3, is KAGVTQTPRYLIKTRGQQVTLSCSPISGHRSVSWYQQTPGQGLQFLFEYFSETQRNKGNFPGRFSGRQFSNSRSEMNVSTLELGDSALYLCASSTRTSGYTDTQYFGPGTRLTVL.

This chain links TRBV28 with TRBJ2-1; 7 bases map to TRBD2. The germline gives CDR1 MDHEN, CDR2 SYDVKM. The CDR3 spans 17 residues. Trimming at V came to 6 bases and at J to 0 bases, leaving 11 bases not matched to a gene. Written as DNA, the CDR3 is TGTGCCAGCAGGACTCCGGGGGGTTCGAGCTCCTACAATGAGCAGTTCTTC. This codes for CASRTPGGSSSYNEQFF.

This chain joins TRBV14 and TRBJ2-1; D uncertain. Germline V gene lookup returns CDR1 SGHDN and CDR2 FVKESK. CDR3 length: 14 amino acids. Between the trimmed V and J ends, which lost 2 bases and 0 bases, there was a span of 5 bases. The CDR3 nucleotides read TGTGCCAGCAGCCAATCCTCCTCCTACAATGAGCAGTTCTTC. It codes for CASSQSSSYNEQFF.

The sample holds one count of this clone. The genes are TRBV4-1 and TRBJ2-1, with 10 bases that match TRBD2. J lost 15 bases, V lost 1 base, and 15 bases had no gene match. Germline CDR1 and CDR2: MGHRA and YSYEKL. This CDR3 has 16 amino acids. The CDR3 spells CASSQATSGALLAGFF. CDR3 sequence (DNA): TGCGCCAGCAGCCAAGCCACTAGCGGGGCTCTGTTAGCCGGGTTCTTC.

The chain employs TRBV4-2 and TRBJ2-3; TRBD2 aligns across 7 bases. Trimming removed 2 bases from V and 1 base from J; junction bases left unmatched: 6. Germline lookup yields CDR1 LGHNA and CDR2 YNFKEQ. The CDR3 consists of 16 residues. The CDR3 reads CASSQKSLAGTDTQYF. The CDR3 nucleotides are TGTGCCAGCAGCCAAAAATCCCTAGCGGGCACAGATACGCAGTATTTT.

The DNA of the CDR3 is TGTGCCAGCAGCCAGGCTCTGGGGGCCAACGTCCTGACTTTC. Amino acid sequence: CASSQALGANVLTF. V and J are TRBV14 and TRBJ2-6; D gene unclear. Between the trimmed V and J ends, which lost 3 bases and 4 bases, there was a span of 7 bases. The CDR3 is made up of 14 amino acids. Germline values: CDR1 SGHDN, CDR2 FVKESK.

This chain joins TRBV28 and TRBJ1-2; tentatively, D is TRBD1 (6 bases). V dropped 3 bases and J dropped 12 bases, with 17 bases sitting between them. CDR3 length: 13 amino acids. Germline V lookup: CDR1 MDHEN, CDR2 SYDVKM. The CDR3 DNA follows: TGTGCCAGCAGTTTTAAGGGGGTGATCCTCCACACCTTC. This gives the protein CASSFKGVILHTF.

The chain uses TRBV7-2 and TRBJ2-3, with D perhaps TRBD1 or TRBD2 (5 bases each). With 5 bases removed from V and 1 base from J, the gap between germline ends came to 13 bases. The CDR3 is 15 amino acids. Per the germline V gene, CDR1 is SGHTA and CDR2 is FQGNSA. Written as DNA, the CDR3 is TGTGCCAGCAGCCCCCGCCGAGGGGGCACAGATACGCAGTATTTT. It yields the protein CASSPRRGGTDTQYF. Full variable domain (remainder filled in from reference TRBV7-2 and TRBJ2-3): GAGVSQSPSNKVTEKGKDVELRCDPISGHTALYWYRQSLGQGLEFLIYFQGNSAPDKSGLPSDRFSAERTGGSVSTLTIQRTQQEDSAVYLCASSPRRGGTDTQYFGPGTRLTVL.